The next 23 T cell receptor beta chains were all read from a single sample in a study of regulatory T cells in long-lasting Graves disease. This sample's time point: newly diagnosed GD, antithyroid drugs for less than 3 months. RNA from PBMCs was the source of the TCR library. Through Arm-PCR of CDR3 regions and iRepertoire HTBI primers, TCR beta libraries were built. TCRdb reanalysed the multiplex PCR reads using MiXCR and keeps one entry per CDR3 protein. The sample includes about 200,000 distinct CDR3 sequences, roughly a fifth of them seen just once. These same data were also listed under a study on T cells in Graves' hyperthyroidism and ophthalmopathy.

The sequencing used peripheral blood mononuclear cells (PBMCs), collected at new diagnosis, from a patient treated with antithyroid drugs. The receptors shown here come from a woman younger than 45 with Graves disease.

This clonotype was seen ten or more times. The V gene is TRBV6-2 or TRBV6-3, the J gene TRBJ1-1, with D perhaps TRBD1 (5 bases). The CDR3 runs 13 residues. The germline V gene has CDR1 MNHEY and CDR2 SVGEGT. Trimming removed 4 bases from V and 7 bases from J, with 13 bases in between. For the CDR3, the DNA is TGTGCCAGCAGTTTCAGGGTTGTGGGTGAAGCTTTCTTT. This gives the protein CASSFRVVGEAFF.

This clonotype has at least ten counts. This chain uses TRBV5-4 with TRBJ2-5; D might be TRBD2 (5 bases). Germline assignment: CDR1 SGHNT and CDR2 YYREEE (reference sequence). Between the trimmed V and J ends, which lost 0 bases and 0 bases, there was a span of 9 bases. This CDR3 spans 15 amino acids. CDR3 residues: CASSLGRGYQETQYF. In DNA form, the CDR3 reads TGTGCCAGCAGCTTGGGTCGAGGGTACCAAGAGACCCAGTACTTC. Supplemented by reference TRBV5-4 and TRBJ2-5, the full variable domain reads ETGVTQSPTHLIKTRGQQVTLRCSSQSGHNTVSWYQQALGQGPQFIFQYYREEENGRGNFPPRFSGLQFPNYSSELNVNALELDDSALYLCASSLGRGYQETQYFGPGTRLLVL.

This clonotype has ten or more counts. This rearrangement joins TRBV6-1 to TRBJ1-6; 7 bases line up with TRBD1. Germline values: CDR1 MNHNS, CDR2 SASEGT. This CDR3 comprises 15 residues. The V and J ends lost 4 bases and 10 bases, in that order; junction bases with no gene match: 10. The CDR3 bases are TGTGCCAGCAGTGCATCCGGTACAGGGGTCTCACCCCTCCACTTT. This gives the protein CASSASGTGVSPLHF.

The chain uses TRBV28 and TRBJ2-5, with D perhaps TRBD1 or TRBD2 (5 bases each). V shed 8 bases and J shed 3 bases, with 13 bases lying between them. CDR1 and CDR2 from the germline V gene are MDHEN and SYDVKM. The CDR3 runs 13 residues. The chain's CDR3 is CASEPGREETQYF. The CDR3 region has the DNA TGTGCCAGCGAACCGGGACGGGAAGAGACCCAGTACTTC.

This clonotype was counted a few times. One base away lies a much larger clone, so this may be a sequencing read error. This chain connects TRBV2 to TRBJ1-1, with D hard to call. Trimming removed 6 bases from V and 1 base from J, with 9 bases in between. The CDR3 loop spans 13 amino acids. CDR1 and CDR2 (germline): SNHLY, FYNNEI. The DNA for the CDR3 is TGTGCCAGCAGAGGCGGACCGAACACTGAAGCTTTCTTT. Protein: CASRGGPNTEAFF.

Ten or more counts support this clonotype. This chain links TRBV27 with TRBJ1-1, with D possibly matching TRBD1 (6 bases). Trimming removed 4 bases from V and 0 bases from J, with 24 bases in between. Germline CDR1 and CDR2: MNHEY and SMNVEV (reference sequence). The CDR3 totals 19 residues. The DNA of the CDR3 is TGTGCCAGCAGTTGGAATCCGAAGGGTAAGAGGGGGTTGAACACTGAAGCTTTCTTT. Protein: CASSWNPKGKRGLNTEAFF.

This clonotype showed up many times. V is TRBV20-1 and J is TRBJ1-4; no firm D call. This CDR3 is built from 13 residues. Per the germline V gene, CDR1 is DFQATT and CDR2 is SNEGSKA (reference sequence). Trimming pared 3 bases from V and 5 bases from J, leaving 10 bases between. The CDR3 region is CSARRSLNEKLFF. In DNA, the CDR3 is TGCAGTGCTAGGAGAAGCCTCAATGAAAAACTGTTTTTT.

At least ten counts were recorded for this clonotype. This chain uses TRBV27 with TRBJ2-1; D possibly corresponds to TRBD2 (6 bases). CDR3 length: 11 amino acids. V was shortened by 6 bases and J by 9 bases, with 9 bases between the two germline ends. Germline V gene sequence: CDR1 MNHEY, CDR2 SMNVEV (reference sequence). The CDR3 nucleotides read TGTGCCAGCAGCCGGGGGACTGAGCAGTTCTTC. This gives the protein CASSRGTEQFF.

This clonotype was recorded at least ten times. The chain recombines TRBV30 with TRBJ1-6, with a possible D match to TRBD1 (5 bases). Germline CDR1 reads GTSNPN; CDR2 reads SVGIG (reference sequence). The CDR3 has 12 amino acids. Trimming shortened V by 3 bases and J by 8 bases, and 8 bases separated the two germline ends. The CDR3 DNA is TGTGCCTGGAGCGACAGAGATTCACCCCTCCACTTT. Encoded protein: CAWSDRDSPLHF. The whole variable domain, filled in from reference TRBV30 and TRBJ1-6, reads SQTIHQWPATLVQPVGSPLSLECTVEGTSNPNLYWYRQAAGRGLQLLFYSVGIGQISSEVPQNLSASRPQDRQFILSSKKLLLSDSGFYLCAWSDRDSPLHFGNGTRLTVT.

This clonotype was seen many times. The CDR3 region has the DNA TGTGCCAGCAGCGCGACAACAGGGCTCATGGCTTACGAGCAGTACTTC. Protein sequence: CASSATTGLMAYEQYF. The chain uses TRBV9 and TRBJ2-7, with D perhaps TRBD1 (6 bases). This CDR3 is 16 amino acids long. V was clipped by 3 bases and J by 4 bases, with 20 bases between them. The germline gives CDR1 SGDLS, CDR2 YYNGEE.

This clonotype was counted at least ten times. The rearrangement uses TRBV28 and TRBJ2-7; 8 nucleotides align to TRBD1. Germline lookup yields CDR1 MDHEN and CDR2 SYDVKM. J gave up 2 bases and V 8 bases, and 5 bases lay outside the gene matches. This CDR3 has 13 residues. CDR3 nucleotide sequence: TGTGCCAGCCTGACAGGGGACACCTACGAGCAGTACTTC. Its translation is CASLTGDTYEQYF.

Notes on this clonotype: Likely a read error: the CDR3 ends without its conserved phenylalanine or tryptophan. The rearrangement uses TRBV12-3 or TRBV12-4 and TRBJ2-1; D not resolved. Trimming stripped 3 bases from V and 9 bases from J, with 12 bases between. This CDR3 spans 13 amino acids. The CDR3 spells CASSFDRYLEQFL. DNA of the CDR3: TGTGCCAGCAGTTTCGACCGATATCTTGAGCAGTTCCTC.

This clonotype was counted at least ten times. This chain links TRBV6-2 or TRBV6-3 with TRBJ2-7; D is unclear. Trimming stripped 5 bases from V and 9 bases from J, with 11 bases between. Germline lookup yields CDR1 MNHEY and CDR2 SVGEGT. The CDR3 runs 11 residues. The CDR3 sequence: CASSAGWAQYF. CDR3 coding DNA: TGTGCCAGCAGTGCTGGGTGGGCGCAGTACTTC.

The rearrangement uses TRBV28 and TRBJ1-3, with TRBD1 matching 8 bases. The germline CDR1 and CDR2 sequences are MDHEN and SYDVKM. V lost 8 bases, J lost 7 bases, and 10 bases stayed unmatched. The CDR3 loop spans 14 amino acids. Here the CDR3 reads CASGETGVRNTIYF. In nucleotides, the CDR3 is TGTGCCAGCGGGGAGACAGGGGTTAGGAACACCATATATTTT.

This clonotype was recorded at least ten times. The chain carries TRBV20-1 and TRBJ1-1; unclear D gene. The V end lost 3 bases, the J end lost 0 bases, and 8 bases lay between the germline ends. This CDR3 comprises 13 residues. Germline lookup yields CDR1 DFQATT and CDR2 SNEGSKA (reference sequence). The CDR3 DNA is TGCAGTGCTAGCCTCCATATGAACACTGAAGCTTTCTTT. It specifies CSASLHMNTEAFF.

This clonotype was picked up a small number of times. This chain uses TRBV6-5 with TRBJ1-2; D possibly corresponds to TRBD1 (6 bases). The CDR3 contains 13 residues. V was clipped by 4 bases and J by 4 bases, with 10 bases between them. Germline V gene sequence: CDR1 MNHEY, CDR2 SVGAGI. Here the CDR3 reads CASSSQGSYGYTF. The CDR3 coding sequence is TGTGCCAGCAGTTCACAGGGCTCCTATGGCTACACCTTC.

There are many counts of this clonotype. The CDR3 loop reads CATSDSRTSLQETQYF. CDR3 nucleotide sequence: TGTGCCACCAGTGATTCCAGGACCTCCCTCCAAGAGACCCAGTACTTC. The chain carries TRBV24-1 and TRBJ2-5, with D unclear. The CDR3 is 16 residues long. Germline V gives CDR1 KGHDR, CDR2 SFDVKD. V lost 2 bases and J 1 base, leaving 13 bases between the germline ends.

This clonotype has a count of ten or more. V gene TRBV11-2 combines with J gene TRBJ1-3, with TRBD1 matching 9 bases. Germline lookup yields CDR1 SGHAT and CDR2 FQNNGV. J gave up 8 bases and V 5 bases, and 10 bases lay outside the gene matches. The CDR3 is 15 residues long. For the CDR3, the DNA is TGTGCCAGCAGCCCGGAGTGGGGACAGGGCTACACCATATATTTT. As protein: CASSPEWGQGYTIYF.

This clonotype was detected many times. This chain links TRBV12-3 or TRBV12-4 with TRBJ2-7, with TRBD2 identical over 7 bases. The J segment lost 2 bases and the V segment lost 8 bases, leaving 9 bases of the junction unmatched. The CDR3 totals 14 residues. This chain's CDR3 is CASSIMGGTYEQYF. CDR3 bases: TGTGCCAGCTCTATTATGGGAGGGACCTACGAGCAGTACTTC.

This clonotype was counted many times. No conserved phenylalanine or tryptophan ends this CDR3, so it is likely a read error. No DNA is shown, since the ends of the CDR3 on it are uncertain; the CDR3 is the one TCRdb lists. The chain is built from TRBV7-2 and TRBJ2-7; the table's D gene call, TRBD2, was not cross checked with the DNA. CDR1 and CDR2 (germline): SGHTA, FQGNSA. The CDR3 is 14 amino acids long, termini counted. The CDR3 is CASSSSGGLAGPIY.

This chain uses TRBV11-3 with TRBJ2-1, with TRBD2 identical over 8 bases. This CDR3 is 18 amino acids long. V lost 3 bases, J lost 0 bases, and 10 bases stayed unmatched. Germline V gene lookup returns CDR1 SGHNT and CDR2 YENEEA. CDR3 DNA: TGTGCCAGCAGCTTGCCGGGAGGGCCGCTGATCTCCTACAATGAGCAGTTCTTC. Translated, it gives CASSLPGGPLISYNEQFF.

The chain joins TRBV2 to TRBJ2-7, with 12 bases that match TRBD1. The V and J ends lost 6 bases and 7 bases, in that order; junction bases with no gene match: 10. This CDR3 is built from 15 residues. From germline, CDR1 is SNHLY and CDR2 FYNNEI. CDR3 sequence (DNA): TGTGCCAGCAGCCCTTCCGGGACAGGGGGCAGTGAGCAGTACTTC. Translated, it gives CASSPSGTGGSEQYF.

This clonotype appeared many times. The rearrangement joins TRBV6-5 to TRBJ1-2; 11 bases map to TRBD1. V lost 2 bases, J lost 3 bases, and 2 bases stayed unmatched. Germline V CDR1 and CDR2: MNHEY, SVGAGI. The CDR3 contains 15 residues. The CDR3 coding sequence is TGTGCCAGCAGTTACAGGACAGGGGGCGACTATGGCTACACCTTC. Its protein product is CASSYRTGGDYGYTF.